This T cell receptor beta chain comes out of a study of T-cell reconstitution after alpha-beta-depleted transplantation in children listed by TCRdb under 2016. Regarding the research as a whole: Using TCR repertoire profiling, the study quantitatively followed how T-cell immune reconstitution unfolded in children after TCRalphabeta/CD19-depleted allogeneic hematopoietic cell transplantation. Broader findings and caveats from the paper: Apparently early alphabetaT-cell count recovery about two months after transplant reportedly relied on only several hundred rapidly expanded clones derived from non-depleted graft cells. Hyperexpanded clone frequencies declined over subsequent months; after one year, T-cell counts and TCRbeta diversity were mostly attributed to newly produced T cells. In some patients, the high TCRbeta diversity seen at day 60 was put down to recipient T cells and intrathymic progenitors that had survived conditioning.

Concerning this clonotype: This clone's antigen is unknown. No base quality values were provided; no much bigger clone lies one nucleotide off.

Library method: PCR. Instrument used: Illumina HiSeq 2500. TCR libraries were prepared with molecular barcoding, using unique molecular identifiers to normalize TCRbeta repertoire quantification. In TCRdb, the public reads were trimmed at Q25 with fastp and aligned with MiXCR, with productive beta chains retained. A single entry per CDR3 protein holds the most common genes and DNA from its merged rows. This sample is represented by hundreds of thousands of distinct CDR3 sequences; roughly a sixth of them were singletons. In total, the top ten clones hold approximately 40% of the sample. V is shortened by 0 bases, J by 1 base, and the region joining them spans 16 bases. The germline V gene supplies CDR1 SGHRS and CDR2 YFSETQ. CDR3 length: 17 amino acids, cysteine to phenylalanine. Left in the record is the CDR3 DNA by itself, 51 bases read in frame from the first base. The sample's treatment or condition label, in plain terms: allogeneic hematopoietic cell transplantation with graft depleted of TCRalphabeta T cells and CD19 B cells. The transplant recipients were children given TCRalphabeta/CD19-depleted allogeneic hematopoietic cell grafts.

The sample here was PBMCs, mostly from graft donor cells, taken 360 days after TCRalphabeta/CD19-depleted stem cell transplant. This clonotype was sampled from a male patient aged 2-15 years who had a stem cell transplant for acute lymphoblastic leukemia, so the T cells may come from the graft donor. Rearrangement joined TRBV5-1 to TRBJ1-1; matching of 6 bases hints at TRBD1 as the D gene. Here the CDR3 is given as CASSLVGRGFANTEAFF. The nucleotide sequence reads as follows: TGCGCCAGCAGCTTGGTCGGCAGGGGCTTTGCGAACACTGAAGCTTTCTTT.